A selection of T cell receptor beta chains follows, all from one sample in a study of identical twins. MiXCR, applied by TCRdb to the 5' RACE reads, yields one record per CDR3 protein. Of about 660,000 distinct CDR3 sequences listed, over 8.5% are singletons. This same sample was also taken into another study, of yellow fever vaccine responses in identical twins.

The sample consisted of PBMCs. All receptors derive from a woman aged 18-30 years in good health. Both conserved end residues are part of each CDR3. A D gene is named only where the DNA matches it firmly. Clone sizes are given selectively: once, few, many, or a class where the clone is expanded.

abundance: NA
j_gene: TRBJ2-5
v_gene: TRBV7-9
len: 15
d_gene: NA
CDR3aa: CASSFGQGDRETQYF

abundance: NA
j_gene: TRBJ1-2
v_gene: TRBV6-1
len: 14
d_gene: NA
CDR3aa: CASSEGRLYRGYTF

abundance: few
j_gene: TRBJ2-1
v_gene: TRBV11-1
len: 18
d_gene: TRBD2
CDR3aa: CASSSSRTSGGANHEQFF

abundance: few
j_gene: TRBJ1-1
v_gene: TRBV29-1
len: 13
d_gene: NA
CDR3aa: CSVEDTPALGAFF

abundance: many
j_gene: TRBJ1-3
v_gene: TRBV6-5
len: 15
d_gene: NA
CDR3aa: CASSYSRSSGNTIYF

abundance: few
j_gene: TRBJ2-1
v_gene: TRBV18
len: 14
d_gene: NA
CDR3aa: CASSPQGGVREQFF

abundance: few
j_gene: TRBJ2-7
v_gene: TRBV28
len: 15
d_gene: NA
CDR3aa: CASSLWARAVDEQYF

abundance: NA
j_gene: TRBJ1-4
v_gene: TRBV20-1
len: 13
d_gene: NA
CDR3aa: CSARDPLSEKLFF

abundance: many
j_gene: TRBJ2-1
v_gene: TRBV29-1
len: 10
d_gene: NA
CDR3aa: CSVETQEQFF

abundance: NA
j_gene: TRBJ1-2
v_gene: TRBV29-1
len: 13
d_gene: NA
CDR3aa: CSVGTTPAYGYTF

abundance: many
j_gene: TRBJ2-1
v_gene: TRBV3-1
len: 13
d_gene: NA
CDR3aa: CASSYSGTAEQFF

abundance: few
j_gene: TRBJ2-7
v_gene: TRBV10-3
len: 14
d_gene: TRBD1
CDR3aa: CAIGTDRVEDEQYF

abundance: few
j_gene: TRBJ2-1
v_gene: TRBV7-2
len: 19
d_gene: NA
CDR3aa: CASSLAGDSFGFSYNEQFF

abundance: many
j_gene: TRBJ2-1
v_gene: TRBV7-9
len: 13
d_gene: TRBD2
CDR3aa: CASSLGTSQEQFF

abundance: few
j_gene: TRBJ2-1
v_gene: TRBV5-6
len: 15
d_gene: TRBD1
CDR3aa: CASSLRQGSRNEQFF

abundance: many
j_gene: TRBJ2-1
v_gene: TRBV5-8
len: 10
d_gene: NA
CDR3aa: CASRPPEQFF

abundance: many
j_gene: TRBJ2-7
v_gene: TRBV28
len: 16
d_gene: TRBD2
CDR3aa: CASSIFLRGGLDEQYF

abundance: few
j_gene: TRBJ2-1
v_gene: TRBV20-1
len: 16
d_gene: TRBD2
CDR3aa: CSAGEWTSGGYNEQFF

abundance: few
j_gene: TRBJ2-3
v_gene: TRBV7-2
len: 16
d_gene: NA
CDR3aa: CASSLIGGPSTDTQYF

abundance: few
j_gene: TRBJ2-7
v_gene: TRBV20-1
len: 14
d_gene: NA
CDR3aa: CSARLGAQSYEQYF

abundance: NA
j_gene: TRBJ1-2
v_gene: TRBV4-3
len: 16
d_gene: NA
CDR3aa: CASSQDWGVTNYGYTF

abundance: many
j_gene: TRBJ2-3
v_gene: TRBV5-1
len: 14
d_gene: NA
CDR3aa: CASSLSQRTDTQYF

abundance: many
j_gene: TRBJ2-3
v_gene: TRBV5-1
len: 17
d_gene: TRBD2
CDR3aa: CASSRLPGLASTDTQYF

abundance: few
j_gene: TRBJ2-3
v_gene: TRBV29-1
len: 13
d_gene: TRBD2
CDR3aa: CSVSGRVTDTQYF

abundance: many
j_gene: TRBJ2-1
v_gene: TRBV12-3/TRBV12-4
len: 16
d_gene: TRBD2
CDR3aa: CASRSSGGASYNEQFF

abundance: NA
j_gene: TRBJ2-5
v_gene: TRBV5-6
len: 15
d_gene: TRBD1
CDR3aa: CASSRQGLTAETQYF

abundance: few
j_gene: TRBJ2-1
v_gene: TRBV5-6
len: 20
d_gene: NA
CDR3aa: CASSSYSGLAPFPSTDEQFF

abundance: NA
j_gene: TRBJ1-2
v_gene: TRBV29-1
len: 12
d_gene: NA
CDR3aa: CVVPGPNYGYTF

abundance: NA
j_gene: TRBJ2-7
v_gene: TRBV29-1
len: 13
d_gene: NA
CDR3aa: CSVARDQPYEQYF

abundance: many
j_gene: TRBJ2-1
v_gene: TRBV29-1
len: 17
d_gene: TRBD2
CDR3aa: CSVEDWGLAGRYNEQFF

abundance: few
j_gene: TRBJ2-1
v_gene: TRBV7-8
len: 17
d_gene: TRBD2
CDR3aa: CASSFLLGLAAYNEQFF

abundance: few
j_gene: TRBJ2-1
v_gene: TRBV5-1
len: 15
d_gene: NA
CDR3aa: CASTRGLSQRNEQFF

abundance: once
j_gene: TRBJ2-1
v_gene: TRBV12-3/TRBV12-4
len: 17
d_gene: TRBD2
CDR3aa: CASRGWGTSDRVYEQFF

abundance: few
j_gene: TRBJ2-1
v_gene: TRBV4-2
len: 16
d_gene: NA
CDR3aa: CASSQAGPRSYNEQFF

abundance: NA
j_gene: TRBJ2-1
v_gene: TRBV5-1
len: 16
d_gene: TRBD2
CDR3aa: CASSLTGLAGGNEQFF

abundance: many
j_gene: TRBJ1-6
v_gene: TRBV6-5
len: 15
d_gene: NA
CDR3aa: CASSYGGPYNSPLHF

abundance: NA
j_gene: TRBJ2-7
v_gene: TRBV28
len: 18
d_gene: TRBD2
CDR3aa: CASSLPGLAGPSSYEQYF

abundance: many
j_gene: TRBJ2-6
v_gene: TRBV7-8
len: 17
d_gene: NA
CDR3aa: CASSLALRVTGANVLTF

abundance: many
j_gene: TRBJ2-7
v_gene: TRBV12-3/TRBV12-4
len: 11
d_gene: NA
CDR3aa: CASSLGVVSSF

abundance: many
j_gene: TRBJ1-5
v_gene: TRBV12-3/TRBV12-4
len: 17
d_gene: NA
CDR3aa: CASSLMGGESLNQPQHF

abundance: few
j_gene: TRBJ1-3
v_gene: TRBV5-1
len: 14
d_gene: NA
CDR3aa: CASSPGRAGNTIYF

abundance: NA
j_gene: TRBJ2-1
v_gene: TRBV19
len: 11
d_gene: NA
CDR3aa: CASMDWNEQFF

abundance: few
j_gene: TRBJ2-7
v_gene: TRBV4-3
len: 16
d_gene: NA
CDR3aa: CASSQGRAALSYEQYF

abundance: NA
j_gene: TRBJ2-7
v_gene: TRBV28
len: 16
d_gene: NA
CDR3aa: CASIARPGSRAGEQYF

abundance: NA
j_gene: TRBJ2-1
v_gene: TRBV30
len: 13
d_gene: NA
CDR3aa: CAWSVEGPDEQFF

abundance: many
j_gene: TRBJ1-4
v_gene: TRBV7-9
len: 15
d_gene: NA
CDR3aa: CASSSGQGINEKLFF

abundance: NA
j_gene: TRBJ2-1
v_gene: TRBV27
len: 13
d_gene: NA
CDR3aa: CASSSAARGEQFF

abundance: NA
j_gene: TRBJ2-2
v_gene: TRBV15
len: 16
d_gene: NA
CDR3aa: CATSREGGTNTGELFF

abundance: NA
j_gene: TRBJ2-5
v_gene: TRBV15
len: 15
d_gene: NA
CDR3aa: CATSRDHGPQETQYF

abundance: many
j_gene: TRBJ2-7
v_gene: TRBV25-1
len: 16
d_gene: NA
CDR3aa: CASSVQIGPVDYEQYF

abundance: few
j_gene: TRBJ2-3
v_gene: TRBV15
len: 15
d_gene: NA
CDR3aa: CATSRDSARLDTQYF